This T cell receptor beta chain was retrieved from a study of blood T cells in healthy people across ages. Isolating PBMCs gave at least 6 million of these cells per sample. Looked up from germline, CDR1 is SNHLY and CDR2 is FYNNEI. The CDR3 extends over 14 amino acids. The V and J ends lost 9 bases and 3 bases respectively, with 15 bases between them. This clonotype was seen a few times. Primers used in a second PCR of about 6 to 12 cycles were a sample-barcoded 5' primer and a J-beta primer mix. Each CDR3 protein is one row after TCRdb ran MiXCR on the 5' RACE reads. This sample has more than 1,400,000 distinct CDR3 sequences; around two fifths occur once, and the top ten carry 7.9%.

The rearrangement joins TRBV2 to TRBJ1-3, with D possibly matching TRBD1 (5 bases). This clonotype was sampled from a woman in her late teens or twenties in good health. Sequenced material: blood. CDR3 sequence: CASTVQGFGNTIYF. The CDR3, as DNA: TGTGCCAGTACAGTTCAGGGTTTTGGAAACACCATATATTTT.